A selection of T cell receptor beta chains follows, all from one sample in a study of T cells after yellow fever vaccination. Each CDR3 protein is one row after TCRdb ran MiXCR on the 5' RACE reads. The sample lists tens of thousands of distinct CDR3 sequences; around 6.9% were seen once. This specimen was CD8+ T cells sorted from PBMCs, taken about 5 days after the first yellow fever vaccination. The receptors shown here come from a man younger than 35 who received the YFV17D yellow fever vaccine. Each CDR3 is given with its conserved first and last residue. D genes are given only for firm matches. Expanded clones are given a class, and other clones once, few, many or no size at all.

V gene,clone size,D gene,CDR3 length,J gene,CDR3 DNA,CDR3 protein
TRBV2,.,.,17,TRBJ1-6,TGTACCAGCAGGGCCCGACAGGAACGCTCCTATAATTCACCCCTCCACTTT,CTSRARQERSYNSPLHF
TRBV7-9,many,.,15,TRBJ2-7,TGTGCCAGCAGCCCGACAGACAGGAGATCCTACGAGCAGTACTTC,CASSPTDRRSYEQYF
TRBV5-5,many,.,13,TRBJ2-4,TGTGCCAGCAGCACACCTCCGGAAAACATTCAGTACTTC,CASSTPPENIQYF
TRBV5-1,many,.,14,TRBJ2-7,TGCGCCAGCAGCTTGGCCGGGTTGGCCTACGAGCAGTACTTC,CASSLAGLAYEQYF
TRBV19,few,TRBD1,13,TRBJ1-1,TGTGCCACGACCGGGACAGGGTTGCGTGAAGCTTTCTTT,CATTGTGLREAFF
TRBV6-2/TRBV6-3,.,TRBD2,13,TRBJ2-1,TGTGCCAGCGTCGCTAGCGGGCGGGTTGAGCAGTTCTTC,CASVASGRVEQFF
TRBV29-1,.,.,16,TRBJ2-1,TGCAGCGTTGACGGGGACCAGGGGGGCTCTAACAATGAGCAGTTCTTC,CSVDGDQGGSNNEQFF
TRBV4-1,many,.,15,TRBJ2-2,TGCGCCAGCAGCCAAATATCCAGAGATCCCGGGGAGCTGTTTTTT,CASSQISRDPGELFF
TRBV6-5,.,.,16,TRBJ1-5,TGTGCCAGCAGTTACTCCGCGGGGAAGGGCAATCAGCCCCAGCATTTT,CASSYSAGKGNQPQHF
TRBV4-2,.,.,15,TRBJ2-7,TGTGCCAGCAGCCAGACAAGCGAGACGGTTTACGAGCAGTACTTC,CASSQTSETVYEQYF
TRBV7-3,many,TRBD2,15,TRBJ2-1,TGTGCCAGCAGCCCCCTGGCGGGGGGGCTGAATGAGCAGTTCTTC,CASSPLAGGLNEQFF
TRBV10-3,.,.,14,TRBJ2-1,TGTGCCATCAGTGACGGAGACAGTTACAATGAGCAGTTCTTC,CAISDGDSYNEQFF
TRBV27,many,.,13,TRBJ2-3,TGTGCCAGCAGTTCACGATCATCAGATACGCAGTATTTT,CASSSRSSDTQYF
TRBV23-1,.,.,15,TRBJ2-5,TGCGCCAGCAGGCAACAGCAGGGCCAAGCAGAGACCCAGTACTTC,CASRQQQGQAETQYF